This T cell receptor (beta chain) was recovered during a study of T-cell memory formation after mild COVID-19. This CDR3 comprises 21 residues. Germline trimming cut 3 bases from V and 1 base from J; bases unmatched to any gene: 18. 5'RACE with constant-segment primers yielded barcoded, UMI-tagged TCR alpha and TCR beta cDNA libraries. From the 5' RACE reads, TCRdb called clonotypes with MiXCR, one entry per CDR3 protein. The table records roughly 130,000 distinct CDR3 sequences, about 15% of them present only once. This clonotype was counted between two and nine times. The clonotype comes from a man between 18 and 29 years old who had mild COVID-19 (a few samples of this study predate the infection). Cell type and time point are not known. The rearrangement links TRBV12-3 or TRBV12-4 to TRBJ1-1; 12 bases match TRBD1. Sequencing was performed on PBMCs or a T cell subset sorted from them (not recorded which). The CDR3 spells CASSFSYGYWDRGLGNTEAFF. The CDR3 DNA follows: TGTGCCAGCAGTTTTTCGTATGGATATTGGGACAGGGGGCTTGGGAACACTGAAGCTTTCTTT.